Presented here are 25 T cell receptor beta chains from one specimen sequenced in a study of T cells after yellow fever vaccination. Each CDR3 protein is one row after TCRdb ran MiXCR on the 5' RACE reads. The sample lists around 310,000 distinct CDR3 sequences, 3.5% to 5% occurring once. The source was PBMCs, collected 15 days after the yellow fever booster vaccination. The source of these receptors is a man younger than 30 who received the YFV17D yellow fever vaccine.

This clonotype was recorded a few times. The chain recombines TRBV30 with TRBJ1-5; D might be TRBD1 (5 bases). With 0 bases removed from V and 2 bases from J, the gap between germline ends came to 11 bases. Germline CDR1 is GTSNPN and CDR2 is SVGIG (reference sequence). The length of the CDR3 is 15 residues. DNA of the CDR3: TGTGCCTGGAGTGTACAAGGGACGGGCAATCAGCCCCAGCATTTT. This encodes CAWSVQGTGNQPQHF.

This clonotype was seen more than once but under ten times. The chain couples TRBV4-2 to TRBJ2-5; TRBD2 matches 9 bases. V was clipped by 1 base and J by 9 bases; unmatched bases: 15. Germline V gives CDR1 LGHNA, CDR2 YNFKEQ. The CDR3 runs to 17 residues. In nucleotides, the CDR3 is TGTGCCAGCAGCCAAGCGAGTATACGAGAGACTAGCGGCCCCCAGTACTTC. Encoded protein: CASSQASIRETSGPQYF.

This clonotype was observed a handful of times. V gene TRBV19 combines with J gene TRBJ2-6; 7 nucleotides match TRBD1. Per germline, CDR1 LNHDA and CDR2 SQIVND (reference sequence). The CDR3 extends over 17 amino acids. After removal of 2 bases from V and 2 bases from J, the junction contained 6 bases not matched to a gene. The chain's CDR3 is CASSIRTGTAGANVLTF. CDR3 coding DNA: TGTGCCAGTAGTATAAGGACCGGGACAGCTGGGGCCAACGTCCTGACTTTC. The whole variable domain, remainder taken from reference TRBV19 and TRBJ2-6, is DGGITQSPKYLFRKEGQNVTLSCEQNLNHDAMYWYRQDPGQGLRLIYYSQIVNDFQKGDIAEGYSVSREKKESFPLTVTSAQKNPTAFYLCASSIRTGTAGANVLTFGAGSRLTVL.

This clonotype showed up many times. This rearrangement joins TRBV7-9 to TRBJ2-7; a weak D match, TRBD2 (5 bases). This CDR3 is 14 amino acids long. V lost 5 bases and J lost 5, with 16 bases in between. Germline values: CDR1 SEHNR, CDR2 FQNEAQ (reference sequence). Written as DNA, the CDR3 is TGTGCCAGCAGCCCCACCCGGACTTTGAACGAGCAGTACTTC. It encodes CASSPTRTLNEQYF.

This clonotype turned up a few times. This chain links TRBV7-9 with TRBJ2-7; 8 bases are shared with TRBD1. CDR1 is SEHNR and CDR2 is FQNEAQ in the germline V gene (reference sequence). Trimming cost V 5 bases and J 7 bases; bases outside gene matches: 7. The CDR3 contains 13 residues. For the CDR3, the DNA is TGTGCCAGCAGCAGCACAGGGGGGTGGGAGCAGTACGTC. Translating gives CASSSTGGWEQYV.

This clonotype occurred a few times. The chain is built from TRBV7-2 and TRBJ2-3; 7 bases agree with TRBD2. The CDR3 runs to 13 residues. The germline V gene encodes CDR1 SGHTA and CDR2 FQGNSA. Germline trimming cut 1 base from V and 8 bases from J; bases unmatched to any gene: 3. CDR3 in DNA: TGTGCCAGCAGCTTAGACGAGCGGGGTACGCAGTATTTT. This translates into CASSLDERGTQYF.

The rearrangement joins TRBV27 to TRBJ2-5; unclear D gene. The V and J ends lost 5 bases and 1 base respectively, with 17 bases between them. This CDR3 contains 16 residues. Germline V lookup: CDR1 MNHEY, CDR2 SMNVEV (reference sequence). This chain's CDR3 is CASSLTPPRLQETQYF. The CDR3 nucleotides are TGTGCCAGCAGTCTTACGCCCCCGCGGCTCCAAGAGACCCAGTACTTC.

At least ten counts were recorded for this clonotype. The rearrangement joins TRBV27 to TRBJ2-3; a weak D match, TRBD2 (6 bases). Germline CDR1 and CDR2: MNHEY and SMNVEV (reference sequence). The CDR3 length is 14 residues. V shed 1 base and J shed 10 bases, with 15 bases lying between them. For the CDR3, the DNA is TGTGCCAGCAGTTTATTACTCGGGGGAGAGGCGCAGTATTTT. Protein: CASSLLLGGEAQYF.

Ten or more counts support this clonotype. This chain joins TRBV7-2 and TRBJ2-5, with a tentative D call TRBD1 (6 bases). Trimming removed 5 bases from V and 1 base from J, with 11 bases in between. Germline loops: CDR1 SGHTA, CDR2 FQGNSA. The CDR3 is 14 residues long. CDR3 sequence: CASSAEQGQETQYF. CDR3 sequence (DNA): TGTGCCAGCAGCGCGGAACAGGGCCAAGAGACCCAGTACTTC. The full variable domain, its missing parts supplied by reference TRBV7-2 and TRBJ2-5, is GAGVSQSPSNKVTEKGKDVELRCDPISGHTALYWYRQSLGQGLEFLIYFQGNSAPDKSGLPSDRFSAERTGGSVSTLTIQRTQQEDSAVYLCASSAEQGQETQYFGPGTRLLVL.

The V call is TRBV10-3, the J call TRBJ1-2; D gene unclear. This CDR3 region has 13 residues. The germline V gene has CDR1 ENHRY and CDR2 SYGVKD. V was cut by 8 bases and J by 11 bases, with 21 bases left in between. This chain's CDR3 is CAIQAVQLVGYTF. The CDR3 DNA sequence: TGTGCCATCCAGGCAGTCCAATTGGTGGGTTACACCTTC.

A few counts support this clonotype. The V call is TRBV6-6, the J call TRBJ1-5; 8 bases agree with TRBD1. With 6 bases clipped from V and 5 bases from J, the junction kept 6 bases outside the gene matches. CDR1 is MNHNY and CDR2 is SVGAGI in the germline V gene (reference sequence). The CDR3 has 14 residues. The CDR3 DNA is TGTGCCAGCAGCCAGGACAGGGAGTATCAGCCCCAGCATTTT. This sequence encodes CASSQDREYQPQHF.

The V and J genes are TRBV5-1 and TRBJ1-5; D uncertain. Between the trimmed V and J ends, which lost 4 bases and 5 bases, there was a span of 16 bases. This CDR3 has 15 amino acids. Germline CDR1 and CDR2: SGHRS and YFSETQ. CDR3 amino acids: CASSPLGGSHQPQHF. The DNA for the CDR3 is TGCGCCAGCAGCCCACTAGGCGGTTCTCATCAGCCCCAGCATTTT.

There are a few counts of this clonotype. The gene calls are TRBV18 and TRBJ2-5, with D unresolved. This CDR3 spans 15 amino acids. Trimming took 4 bases from V and 3 from J, leaving 15 bases between them. CDR1 and CDR2 (germline): KGHSH, LQKENI. For the CDR3, the DNA is TGTGCCAGCTCACTCCAGTCGGCATTCGAAGAGACCCAGTACTTC. It specifies CASSLQSAFEETQYF.

This clonotype has more than one count but fewer than ten. This chain links TRBV20-1 with TRBJ1-4, with TRBD1 identical over 7 bases. V was pared by 6 bases and J by 6 bases, with 10 bases of the junction left unmatched. Germline-derived CDR1 and CDR2 are DFQATT and SNEGSKA (reference sequence). This CDR3 region has 14 residues. CDR3 amino acids: CSATGTARDEKLFF. DNA for the CDR3: TGCAGTGCAACTGGGACAGCTCGGGATGAAAAACTGTTTTTT.

This clonotype has a count of ten or more. The V call is TRBV7-2, the J call TRBJ2-2, with D possibly being TRBD1 or TRBD2 (5 bases each). Germline lookup yields CDR1 SGHTA and CDR2 FQGNSA. The V gene lost 6 bases and the J gene lost 4 bases, with 15 bases spanning the gap. CDR3 size: 15 residues. The CDR3 nucleotides read TGTGCCAGCAGGGGTCTCTCGGGACGCACCGGGGAGCTGTTTTTT. It is translated as CASRGLSGRTGELFF.

At least ten counts were recorded for this clonotype. CDR3 coding DNA: TGCGCCAGCAGCTTGCGACTACGGACAGGGGATATCGGGGGTTCCTACAATGAGCAGTTCTTC. As protein: CASSLRLRTGDIGGSYNEQFF. The chain recombines TRBV5-1 with TRBJ2-1, with TRBD1 matching over 9 bases. Looked up from germline, CDR1 is SGHRS and CDR2 is YFSETQ. The V gene end was trimmed by 1 base and the J gene end by 1 base; junction bases not matched to a gene: 18. This CDR3 has 21 residues.

This clonotype has only a few counts. The rearrangement uses TRBV5-4 and TRBJ2-3; unclear D gene. V was cut by 2 bases and J by 0 bases, with 13 bases left in between. This CDR3 contains 16 residues. In germline, CDR1 is SGHNT, CDR2 YYREEE (reference sequence). Here the CDR3 reads CASSLGWSPSTDTQYF. Written as DNA, the CDR3 is TGTGCCAGCAGCTTAGGCTGGTCGCCTAGCACAGATACGCAGTATTTT.

This clonotype appeared many times. The chain employs TRBV7-2 and TRBJ2-7; D not resolved. The CDR3 covers 11 residues. Germline CDR1 reads SGHTA; CDR2 reads FQGNSA. The V and J ends lost 5 bases and 4 bases respectively, with 6 bases between them. The CDR3 spells CASSQEYEQYF. The CDR3 DNA follows: TGTGCCAGCAGCCAGGAGTACGAGCAGTACTTC.

The V and J genes are TRBV6-2 or TRBV6-3 and TRBJ2-7; 8 bases are a match to TRBD1. Germline V CDR1 and CDR2: MNHEY, SVGEGT. This CDR3 is 15 amino acids long. Germline trimming cut 4 bases from V and 3 bases from J; bases unmatched to any gene: 8. CDR3 in DNA: TGTGCCAGCAGTTTTCAGCCGGGACAGGACTACGAGCAGTACTTC. This codes for CASSFQPGQDYEQYF.

Many counts were recorded for this clonotype. The V and J genes are TRBV7-2 and TRBJ2-5, with D possibly being TRBD1 (5 bases). Trimming pared 2 bases from V and 5 bases from J, leaving 12 bases between. Germline V gene lookup returns CDR1 SGHTA and CDR2 FQGNSA. CDR3 length: 14 amino acids. The DNA for the CDR3 is TGTGCCAGCAGCTTACAGGGTGGTCGGGAGACCCAGTACTTC. Protein sequence: CASSLQGGRETQYF.

V and J are TRBV6-2 or TRBV6-3 and TRBJ1-1; D is unclear. V shed 4 bases and J shed 3 bases, with 12 bases lying between them. The CDR3 totals 14 residues. Germline CDR1 and CDR2: MNHEY and SVGEGT. CDR3 coding DNA: TGTGCCAGCAGTTTCACTTGGACGGACACTGAAGCTTTCTTT. Encoded protein: CASSFTWTDTEAFF.

This clonotype was detected ten times or more. The J gene is TRBJ2-5, the V gene TRBV7-2; 7 bases are shared with TRBD2. The CDR3 sequence is 16 residues long. Trimming at V came to 0 bases and at J to 2 bases, leaving 6 bases not matched to a gene. The V gene's germline CDR1 is SGHTA and CDR2 FQGNSA. The DNA for the CDR3 is TGTGCCAGCAGCTTAGCCCGGTGGCGGGGGCAAGAGACCCAGTACTTC. It yields the protein CASSLARWRGQETQYF.

The chain employs TRBV24-1 and TRBJ2-5; D may be TRBD1 (6 bases). Trimming shortened V by 5 bases and J by 2 bases, and 11 bases separated the two germline ends. Looked up from germline, CDR1 is KGHDR and CDR2 is SFDVKD. The CDR3 extends over 14 amino acids. The CDR3 loop reads CATSARTVQETQYF. As DNA, the CDR3 is TGTGCCACCAGTGCCCGGACAGTACAAGAGACCCAGTACTTC.

This clonotype has a count of ten or more. The chain combines TRBV6-1 with TRBJ1-6, with unresolved D. The V gene's germline CDR1 is MNHNS and CDR2 SASEGT. V lost 0 bases, J lost 15 bases, and 6 bases lay in between. The CDR3 contains 11 residues. CDR3 DNA: TGTGCCAGCAGTGAAGCTTCGGACCTCCACTTT. It codes for CASSEASDLHF.

V and J are TRBV7-2 and TRBJ1-2; 12 positions match TRBD1. J was trimmed by 4 bases and V by 4 bases; bases with no gene match: 16. The CDR3 is 19 residues long. Per germline, CDR1 SGHTA and CDR2 FQGNSA. The CDR3 here is CASSSLMNPGTGGAYGYTF. The DNA of the CDR3 is TGTGCCAGCAGCTCTCTAATGAACCCCGGGACAGGGGGCGCCTATGGCTACACCTTC.